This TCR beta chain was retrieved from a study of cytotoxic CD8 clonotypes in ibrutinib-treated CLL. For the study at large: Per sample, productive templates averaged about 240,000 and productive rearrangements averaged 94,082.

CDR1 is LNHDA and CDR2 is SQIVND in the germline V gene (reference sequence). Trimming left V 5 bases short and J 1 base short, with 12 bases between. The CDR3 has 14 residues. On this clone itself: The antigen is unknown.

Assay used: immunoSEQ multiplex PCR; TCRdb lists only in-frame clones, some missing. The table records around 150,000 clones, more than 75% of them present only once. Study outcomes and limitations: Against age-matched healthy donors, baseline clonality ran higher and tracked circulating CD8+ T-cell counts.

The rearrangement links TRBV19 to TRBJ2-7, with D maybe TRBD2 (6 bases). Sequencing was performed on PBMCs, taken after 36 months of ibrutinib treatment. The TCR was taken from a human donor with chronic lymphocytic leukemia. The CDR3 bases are TGTGCCAGTAGTGGCGGGACGTTTTCCTACGAGCAGTACTTC. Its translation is CASSGGTFSYEQYF.